The sequence of this T cell receptor beta chain was determined in a study of shared clonotypes between healthy human individuals (dated by TCRdb to 2019 to 2021). For context, the study as a whole: The cohort included three men and a couple of women between 18 and 49 years of age. Blood TCR repertoires of roughly five healthy adults were deeply sequenced to estimate repertoire size and the extent of clonotype sharing between individuals. Libraries were prepared and TCR repertoires were sequenced by different laboratories using diverse techniques, in order to increase sequencing depth and limit assay-specific biases. Leukapheresis yielded between about 0.94 and 9 billion PBMCs per donor.

Study-level results and caveats: The genetic and exposure-history diversity represented was limited by the small number of donors. Sampling was restricted to blood, and TCR repertoires in tissue are likely to differ from TCR repertoires in blood. Based on pairwise subsampling, the degree of clonotype sharing among donors was expected to be affected by sequencing depth.

A note on this clone: The target of this receptor is not known. The input lacks base qualities; no much larger clone sits a single base away.

Including the terminal cysteine and phenylalanine, the CDR3 comprises 14 residues. CDR3 DNA is the only sequence kept; it has 42 bases, read in frame from the first base. The junction carries 13 bases between V and J, which are trimmed by 8 bases and 0 bases respectively. The germline V gene encodes CDR1 ENHRY and CDR2 SYGVKD. The donors were healthy, HIV-negative adults who had no recently reported acute infections or vaccinations. Every donor was a Caucasian adult living in Nashville, Tennessee, USA. In the unsorted samples, 85 million to 100 million PBMCs were counted, and genomic DNA was extracted using the QIAamp DNA Blood Mini kit. After blood collection by leukapheresis, PBMCs were isolated using Ficoll-Histopaque density gradient centrifugation and then cryopreserved in the vapor phase of liquid nitrogen. Using the deep immunoSEQ assay, TCR CDR3 regions were amplified from genomic DNA by multiplex PCR. Genomic DNA extracted from each cell subset was distributed evenly over all wells of several immunoSEQ 96-well plates, and each plate served as one replicate. For unsorted PBMC, each replicate PCR was loaded with around 300 ng genomic DNA, equivalent to 25,000 to 35,000 T cell genomes. Ten immunoSEQ deep assay plates were used to sequence the unsorted PBMC genomic DNA. The purified libraries were quantified using a Qubit 3.0 fluorometer, sized with a Bioanalyzer 2100, and then quantified again using the KAPA Library Quantification kit. Every immunoSEQ 96-well plate was sequenced on a separate single-read 150-cycle Illumina NextSeq 550 flow cell. Per the authors' processing: The immunoSEQ output contained only junctional sequences without quality scores, so filtering could not match that applied to full-length reads. Sequences were annotated with PyIR, a Python wrapper for IgBLAST v1.9, and V/J genes and CDR3 were assigned using IMGT germline references. Any read was removed if the V/J assignment was weak (E-value above 1e-6), the CDR3 was missing, or the read contained stop codons, out-of-frame junctions, or ambiguous translated residues. V3J clonotypes were defined by identical inferred V gene, J gene, and CDR3 amino acid sequence. Percentage overlap between repertoires was computed as shared unique clonotypes divided by the size of the smaller repertoire. RTK rarefaction, the Chao1 estimator, and Recon v2.1 estimates of unobserved clonotypes were used to assess repertoire richness. Sourced from immuneACCESS, this table was stored by TCRdb with only in-frame sequences that have V and J called. A share of the clones is absent; for the studies checked, an unresolved V gene accounts for under half, and the remainder has no known explanation. From that table come the V and J calls and clone size; the DNA was used to work out D and trimming. The sample data list about 500,000 clones, and around 77% of these were observed just once. Jointly, the top ten make up around 11% of the sample.

The chain employs TRBV10-3 and TRBJ1-2, with the D segment identity uncertain. This clonotype was obtained from a woman aged 40 to 49 in good health. Some clones in this sample may be carry-over from other donors' samples. The sequenced sample consisted of PBMCs. The nucleotides are TGTGCCATCCGGTTGGCAGAAACTAACTATGGCTACACCTTC. Translated, it gives CAIRLAETNYGYTF.